This T cell receptor beta chain was documented in a study of T cell responses to AZD1222 COVID-19 vaccine. The table came from immunoSEQ multiplex PCR; TCRdb's copy has only in-frame clones and leaves some out. The sample carries 140,000 to 150,000 clones, roughly nine tenths recorded once. Deletions cut 1 base from V and 6 bases from J, with 7 bases between. Germline V lookup: CDR1 SGHNT, CDR2 YENEEA. The CDR3 totals 14 residues. The chain recombines TRBV11-3 with TRBJ1-6; D unresolved. This TCR came from an adult in good health. The specimen comprised peripheral blood, sampled on day 0 of AZD1222 vaccination. The CDR3 region is CASSLGGSNSPLHF. The CDR3, as DNA: TGTGCCAGCAGCTTAGGGGGTTCTAATTCACCCCTCCACTTT.